Each of the 14 T cell receptor beta chains below was sequenced from the same sample in a study of CD8 T cells in ankylosing spondylitis. One entry per CDR3 protein, called by TCRdb with MiXCR from the 5' RACE reads. The data contain 37,000 or so distinct CDR3 sequences, approximately 15% of them singletons. Specimen: blood. The receptors were gathered from a male donor with ankylosing spondylitis or in good health (not recorded which).

The CDR3 reads CSARWFGGATDTQYF. CDR3 in DNA: TGCAGTGCTAGGTGGTTCGGCGGGGCTACAGATACGCAGTATTTT. This chain connects TRBV20-1 to TRBJ2-3, with a weak D call TRBD2 (6 bases). V was clipped by 3 bases and J by 3 bases, with 16 bases between them. The CDR3 has 15 amino acids. Germline CDR1 and CDR2: DFQATT and SNEGSKA (reference sequence).

The gene calls are TRBV7-6 and TRBJ1-4; D remains ambiguous. Germline V CDR1 and CDR2: SGHVS, FNYEAQ. This CDR3 has 12 residues. V was shortened by 5 bases and J by 8 bases, with 9 bases between the two germline ends. Written as DNA, the CDR3 is TGTGCCAGCAGCGGTGTGCGAGAAAAACTGTTTTTT. Translation gives CASSGVREKLFF.

In its sample, this clonotype was seen a few times. J is TRBJ2-1 and V is TRBV29-1; D is possibly TRBD2 (6 bases). The CDR3 is 14 residues long. The V end was cut by 4 bases, the J end by 0 bases, with 10 bases between. CDR1 SQVTM and CDR2 ANQGSEA come from the germline V gene. CDR3 protein: CSVAEGSSYNEQFF. The CDR3 bases are TGCAGCGTTGCGGAGGGCAGCTCCTACAATGAGCAGTTCTTC.

This clonotype was counted between two and nine times. This sequence joins TRBV28 and TRBJ2-1; unclear D gene. The CDR3 covers 11 residues. The germline gives CDR1 MDHEN, CDR2 SYDVKM. V lost 6 bases to trimming and J lost 3 bases, with 3 bases between them. The CDR3 loop reads CASRIYNEQFF. The DNA of the CDR3 is TGTGCCAGCAGAATCTACAATGAGCAGTTCTTC.

The chain's CDR3 is CASSHWTGLSTDTQYF. The CDR3 nucleotides are TGTGCCAGCAGCCATTGGACAGGGCTTTCCACAGATACGCAGTATTTT. The rearrangement uses TRBV5-5 and TRBJ2-3; 8 positions agree with TRBD1. This CDR3 spans 16 amino acids. With V trimmed by 4 bases and J by 2 bases, 9 bases remained unmatched. Germline assignment: CDR1 SGHKS and CDR2 YYEKEE (reference sequence).

This clonotype was observed many times. J is TRBJ2-3 and V is TRBV20-1; D perhaps matches TRBD1 (6 bases). Per germline, CDR1 DFQATT and CDR2 SNEGSKA (reference sequence). Trimming stripped 6 bases from V and 6 bases from J, with 16 bases between. The CDR3 extends over 13 amino acids. CDR3 loop: CSAGDTQGDTQYF. The CDR3 DNA is TGCAGTGCGGGGGACACCCAAGGCGATACGCAGTATTTT.

This clonotype was counted once. The rearrangement uses TRBV29-1 and TRBJ2-1; 13 bases map to TRBD2. The CDR3 runs 16 residues. From germline, CDR1 is SQVTM and CDR2 ANQGSEA. V was clipped by 6 bases and J by 7 bases; unmatched bases: 12. Here the CDR3 reads CSVGGGTSGNINEQFF. In nucleotides, the CDR3 is TGCAGCGTCGGGGGAGGGACTAGCGGGAACATAAATGAGCAGTTCTTC.

The chain is built from TRBV28 and TRBJ1-1, with 7 bases lining up with TRBD1. Germline CDR1 and CDR2: MDHEN and SYDVKM. J gave up 4 bases and V 6 bases, and 2 bases lay outside the gene matches. The CDR3 is 12 residues long. Written as DNA, the CDR3 is TGTGCCAGCAGCTCAGGGGGCACTGAAGCTTTCTTT. Encoded protein: CASSSGGTEAFF.

The chain has TRBV7-2 and TRBJ2-3; D is unresolved. V lost 2 bases to trimming and J lost 0 bases, with 6 bases between them. This CDR3 has 14 residues. CDR1 is SGHTA, CDR2 FQGNSA, per germline. CDR3 in DNA: TGTGCCAGCAGCTTAAGGTCTAGCACAGATACGCAGTATTTT. Translation: CASSLRSSTDTQYF.

CDR3 in amino acids: CASSQGWGDWDTQYF. In DNA, the CDR3 is TGCGCCAGCAGCCAAGGTTGGGGGGACTGGGATACGCAGTATTTT. The chain has TRBV4-3 and TRBJ2-3, with a weak D call TRBD2 (6 bases). In germline, CDR1 is LGHNA, CDR2 YSLEER. The CDR3 has 15 residues. Trimming took off 1 base at V and 6 bases at J, with 14 bases between the two ends.

This clonotype showed up many times. This chain joins TRBV12-3 or TRBV12-4 and TRBJ2-2; unclear D gene. The CDR3 is 15 amino acids. Trimming removed 6 bases at V and 0 bases at J, with 11 bases between. In nucleotides, the CDR3 is TGTGCCAGCAGACTCGAGTTCGCGAACACCGGGGAGCTGTTTTTT. This encodes CASRLEFANTGELFF.

The chain uses TRBV29-1 and TRBJ2-5, with D hard to call. Germline CDR1 reads SQVTM; CDR2 reads ANQGSEA. Between the trimmed V and J ends, which lost 4 bases and 4 bases, there was a span of 13 bases. This CDR3 has 13 residues. In DNA form, the CDR3 reads TGCAGCGTTGCGTTGGATGGATCAGAGACCCAGTACTTC. It translates to CSVALDGSETQYF.

This clonotype was seen a handful of times. The rearrangement links TRBV28 to TRBJ2-5; 7 bases map to TRBD1. The CDR3 has 14 residues. The V gene's germline CDR1 is MDHEN and CDR2 SYDVKM. The V segment lost 6 bases and the J segment 7 bases; nucleotides outside the gene matches: 11. The chain's CDR3 is CASRSRQGVRTQYF. DNA of the CDR3: TGTGCCAGCAGGTCCCGGCAGGGGGTTCGGACCCAGTACTTC.

This chain's CDR3 is CASSLVGTDTQYF. The DNA of the CDR3 is TGTGCCAGCAGCTTGGTGGGGACAGATACGCAGTATTTT. V is TRBV5-6 and J is TRBJ2-3; D call uncertain. The V end lost 0 bases, the J end lost 3 bases, and 5 bases lay between the germline ends. Germline values: CDR1 SGHDT, CDR2 YYEEEE. The CDR3 has 13 residues.